These 8 T cell receptor beta chains were sequenced from one sample in a study of blood T cell repertoires in COVID-19 (dated by TCRdb to about 2020). Library preparation used the immunoSEQ multiplex PCR assay. The table was pulled from immuneACCESS by TCRdb, which kept in-frame rearrangements only. Such tables lose some clones; where checked, under half of the loss comes from unresolved V genes, and the rest has no known cause. This sample holds approximately 200,000 clones; roughly 80% were observed only once. Approximately 5% of the sample is in the top ten clones. The material sequenced was peripheral blood. The receptors derive from a human donor in a cohort sampled during active COVID-19.

This clone was seen a single time. The chain joins TRBV6-2 or TRBV6-3 to TRBJ2-7; D might be TRBD2 (5 bases). V lost 5 bases and J lost 2, with 13 bases in between. Germline CDR1 and CDR2: MNHEY and SVGEGT. The CDR3 length is 14 residues. Here the CDR3 reads CASSRLSGTYEQYF. CDR3 in DNA: TGTGCCAGCAGTCGGCTAAGCGGAACCTACGAGCAGTACTTC.

The rearrangement joins TRBV9 to TRBJ1-5; tentative D call: TRBD1 (6 bases). This CDR3 has 16 residues. The V and J ends lost 4 bases and 2 bases respectively, with 16 bases between them. From germline, CDR1 is SGDLS and CDR2 YYNGEE. CDR3 DNA: TGTGCCAGCAGCCCCGGGGGGGCAACGGGCAATCAGCCCCAGCATTTT. Protein product: CASSPGGATGNQPQHF.

V is TRBV10-2 and J is TRBJ2-3; 9 bases line up with TRBD2. Germline V gives CDR1 WSHSY, CDR2 SAAADI. The CDR3 length is 16 residues. After removal of 3 bases from V and 2 bases from J, the junction contained 6 bases not matched to a gene. CDR3 sequence (DNA): TGCGCCAGCAGTGATAGGGCTAGCGGGGCCACAGATACGCAGTATTTT. Translated, it gives CASSDRASGATDTQYF.

This clone turned up a few times. The chain recombines TRBV5-8 with TRBJ2-7, with TRBD1 matching over 10 bases. The V and J ends lost 3 bases and 5 bases, in that order; junction bases with no gene match: 5. Germline V gene sequence: CDR1 SGHTS, CDR2 YDEGEE. CDR3 length: 14 residues. For the CDR3, the DNA is TGTGCCAGCAGCTACCCGACAGGGGGCCACGAGCAGTACTTC. Protein product: CASSYPTGGHEQYF.

The chain employs TRBV5-1 and TRBJ1-4, with D possibly TRBD1 on 5 matching bases. The CDR3 extends over 14 amino acids. Germline CDR1 SGHRS, CDR2 YFSETQ. Trimming stripped 0 bases from V and 10 bases from J, with 13 bases between. The DNA of the CDR3 is TGCGCCAGCAGCTTGGTGGCACCTAGGGGAAAACTGTTTTTT. It codes for CASSLVAPRGKLFF.

V and J are TRBV10-3 and TRBJ2-7, with a weak D call TRBD2 (5 bases). Trimming took off 3 bases at V and 0 bases at J, with 18 bases between the two ends. The CDR3 extends over 17 amino acids. CDR1 and CDR2 from the germline V gene are ENHRY and SYGVKD. The CDR3 here is CAISDNLRGLSSYEQYF. The DNA of the CDR3 is TGTGCCATCAGTGATAATTTGCGCGGGTTGAGCTCCTACGAGCAGTACTTC.

The chain carries TRBV7-3 and TRBJ2-7; 10 nucleotides line up with TRBD1. The CDR3 is 15 residues long. The junction had 10 bases not matched to a gene; V was cut back by 7 bases and J by 4 bases. CDR1 SGHTA and CDR2 FQGTGA come from the germline V gene. The CDR3 nucleotides read TGTGCCAGCACCCTCTTGACAGGGGGCGAATACGAGCAGTACTTC. This gives the protein CASTLLTGGEYEQYF.

This chain joins TRBV19 and TRBJ1-1, with 9 bases lining up with TRBD1. The CDR3 totals 17 residues. V trimming: 2 bases; J trimming: 6 bases; junction bases outside the gene matches: 13. Germline V CDR1 and CDR2: LNHDA, SQIVND (reference sequence). The CDR3 DNA sequence: TGTGCCAGTAGTATACAACCCCTAGGACAGGGGTCCCCTGAAGCTTTCTTT. It translates to CASSIQPLGQGSPEAFF.